Included here is one T cell receptor (beta chain) sequence, with context. Its cognate antigen is unknown. Germline CDR1 KGHSY, CDR2 FQNENV. Losses at the gene ends were 0 bases for V and 2 bases for J; bases not matched to a gene: 4. The CDR3 sequence is 16 residues long. The sample originates from a study of sequential checkpoint blockade in melanoma. Across the whole study: First-line arms were nivolumab then ipilimumab, or the reverse, randomized 1:1. TCRbeta immunosequencing was performed on DNA from approximately 93 pretreatment melanoma tumor samples.

This table comes from immunoSEQ multiplex PCR, and its TCRdb copy is limited to in-frame clones, with some not included. The sample yields 4,200 or so clones, 20% to 25% seen once. Treatment in this sample: randomized to nivolumab then ipilimumab (arm A) or the reverse (arm B). Whole-study results and caveats: About 30 times likelier clinical benefit followed increased tumor T-cell fraction and clonality.

The rearrangement joins TRBV16 to TRBJ1-1, with 9 bases lining up with TRBD1. This clonotype was obtained from a human donor with melanoma. Sequenced here: tumor tissue (inferred from file names), sampled from a patient given nivolumab and ipilimumab in sequence. The CDR3 sequence: CASSQSRQGGNTEAFF. The DNA for the CDR3 is TGTGCCAGCAGCCAATCCCGACAGGGGGGAAACACTGAAGCTTTCTTT.